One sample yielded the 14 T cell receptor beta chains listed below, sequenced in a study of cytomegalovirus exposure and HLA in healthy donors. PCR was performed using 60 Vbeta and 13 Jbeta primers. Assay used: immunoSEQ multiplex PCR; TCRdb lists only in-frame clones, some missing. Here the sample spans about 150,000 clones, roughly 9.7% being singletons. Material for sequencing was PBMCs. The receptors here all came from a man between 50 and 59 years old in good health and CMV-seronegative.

The CDR3 loop is CASRPTTGPYEQYF. CDR3 nucleotides: TGTGCCAGCAGGCCGACAACAGGACCCTACGAGCAGTACTTC. The chain is built from TRBV28 and TRBJ2-7; D is possibly TRBD1 (5 bases). Trimming took 6 bases from V and 2 from J, leaving 14 bases between them. Germline CDR1 reads MDHEN; CDR2 reads SYDVKM. The CDR3 extends over 14 amino acids.

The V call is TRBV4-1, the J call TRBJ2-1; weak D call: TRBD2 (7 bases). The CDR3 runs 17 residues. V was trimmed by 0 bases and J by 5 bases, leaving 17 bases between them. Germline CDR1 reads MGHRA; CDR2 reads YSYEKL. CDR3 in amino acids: CASSQDGGAFAHNEQFF. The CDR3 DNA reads TGCGCCAGCAGCCAAGATGGGGGGGCCTTCGCCCACAATGAGCAGTTCTTC.

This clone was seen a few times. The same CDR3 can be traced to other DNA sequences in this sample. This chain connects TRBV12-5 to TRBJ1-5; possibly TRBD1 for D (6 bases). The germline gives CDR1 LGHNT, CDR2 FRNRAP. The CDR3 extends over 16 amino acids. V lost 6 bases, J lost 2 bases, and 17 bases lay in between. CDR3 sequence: CASGFIRQEGNQPQHF. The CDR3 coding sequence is TGTGCTAGTGGCTTCATCAGACAGGAGGGCAATCAGCCCCAGCATTTT.

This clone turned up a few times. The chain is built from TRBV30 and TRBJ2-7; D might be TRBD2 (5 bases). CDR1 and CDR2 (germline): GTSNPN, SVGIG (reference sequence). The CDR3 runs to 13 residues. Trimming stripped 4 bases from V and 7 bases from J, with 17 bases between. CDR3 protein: CAWKITSRGEQYF. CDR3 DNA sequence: TGTGCCTGGAAGATCACGTCCCGAGGGGAGCAGTACTTC.

CDR3 region: CASTLPGQGNEKLFF. The CDR3 bases are TGTGCCAGTACCCTACCGGGACAGGGGAATGAAAAACTGTTTTTT. This chain connects TRBV19 to TRBJ1-4, with 10 bases that match TRBD1. V lost 7 bases and J lost 5; bases outside the gene matches: 7. Germline CDR1 is LNHDA and CDR2 is SQIVND (reference sequence). The CDR3 covers 15 residues.

CDR3 DNA sequence: TGCGCCAGCAGCTTGGATCTTAGTAAGAATGAGCAGTTCTTC. Its protein is CASSLDLSKNEQFF. V and J are TRBV5-1 and TRBJ2-1, with D unclear. Trimming pared 0 bases from V and 7 bases from J, leaving 11 bases between. The CDR3 loop spans 14 amino acids. Germline lookup yields CDR1 SGHRS and CDR2 YFSETQ.

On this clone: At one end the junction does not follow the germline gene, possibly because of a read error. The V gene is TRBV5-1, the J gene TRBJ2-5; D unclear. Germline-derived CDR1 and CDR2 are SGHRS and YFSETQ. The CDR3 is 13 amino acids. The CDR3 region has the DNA TGCGCCAACAGCAGAAGCGACCAAGAGACCCAGTACTTC. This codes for CANSRSDQETQYF.

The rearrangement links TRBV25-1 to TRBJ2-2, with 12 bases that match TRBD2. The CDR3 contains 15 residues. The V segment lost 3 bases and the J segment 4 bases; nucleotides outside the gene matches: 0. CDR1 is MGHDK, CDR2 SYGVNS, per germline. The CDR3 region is CASSEGLAGTGELFF. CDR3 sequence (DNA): TGTGCCAGCAGTGAGGGACTAGCGGGCACCGGGGAGCTGTTTTTT.

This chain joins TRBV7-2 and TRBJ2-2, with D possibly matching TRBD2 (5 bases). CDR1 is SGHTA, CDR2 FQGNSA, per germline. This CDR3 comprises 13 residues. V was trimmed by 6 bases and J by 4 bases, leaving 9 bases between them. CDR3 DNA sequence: TGTGCCAGCAGTCGCGGGCCCACCGGGGAGCTGTTTTTT. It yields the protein CASSRGPTGELFF.

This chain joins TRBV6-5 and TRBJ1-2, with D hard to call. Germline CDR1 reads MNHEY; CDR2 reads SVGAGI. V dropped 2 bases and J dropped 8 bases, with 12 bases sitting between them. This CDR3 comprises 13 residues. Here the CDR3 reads CASSYQRGSGYTF. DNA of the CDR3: TGTGCCAGCAGTTACCAGCGAGGGAGCGGCTACACCTTC.

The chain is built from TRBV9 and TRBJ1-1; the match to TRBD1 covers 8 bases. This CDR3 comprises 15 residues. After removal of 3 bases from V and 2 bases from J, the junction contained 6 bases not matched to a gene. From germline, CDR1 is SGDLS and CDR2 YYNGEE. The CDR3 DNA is TGTGCCAGCAGCGCTACCGGGACAGGAAACACTGAAGCTTTCTTT. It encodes CASSATGTGNTEAFF. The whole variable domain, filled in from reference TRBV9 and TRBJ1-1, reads DSGVTQTPKHLITATGQRVTLRCSPRSGDLSVYWYQQSLDQGLQFLIQYYNGEERAKGNILERFSAQQFPDLHSELNLSSLELGDSALYFCASSATGTGNTEAFFGQGTRLTVV.

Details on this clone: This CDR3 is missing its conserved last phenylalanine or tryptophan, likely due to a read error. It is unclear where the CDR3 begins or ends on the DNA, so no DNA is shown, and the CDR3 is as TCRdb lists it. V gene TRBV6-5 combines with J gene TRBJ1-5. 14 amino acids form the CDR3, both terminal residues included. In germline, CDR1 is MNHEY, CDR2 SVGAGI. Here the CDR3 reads CASSLSGSYQPKHL.

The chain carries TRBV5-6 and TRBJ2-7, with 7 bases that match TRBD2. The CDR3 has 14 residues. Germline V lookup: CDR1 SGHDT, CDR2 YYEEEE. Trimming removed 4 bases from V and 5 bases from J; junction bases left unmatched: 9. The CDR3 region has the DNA TGTGCCAGCAGCAGTACTACTAGCGCCAACGAGCAGTACTTC. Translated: CASSSTTSANEQYF.

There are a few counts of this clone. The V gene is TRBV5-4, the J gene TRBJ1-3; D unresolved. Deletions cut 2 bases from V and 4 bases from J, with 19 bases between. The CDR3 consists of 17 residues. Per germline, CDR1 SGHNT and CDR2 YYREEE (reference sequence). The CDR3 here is CASSFYASGSAGNTIYF. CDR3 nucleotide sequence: TGTGCCAGCAGCTTTTACGCATCCGGGTCAGCGGGAAACACCATATATTTT.